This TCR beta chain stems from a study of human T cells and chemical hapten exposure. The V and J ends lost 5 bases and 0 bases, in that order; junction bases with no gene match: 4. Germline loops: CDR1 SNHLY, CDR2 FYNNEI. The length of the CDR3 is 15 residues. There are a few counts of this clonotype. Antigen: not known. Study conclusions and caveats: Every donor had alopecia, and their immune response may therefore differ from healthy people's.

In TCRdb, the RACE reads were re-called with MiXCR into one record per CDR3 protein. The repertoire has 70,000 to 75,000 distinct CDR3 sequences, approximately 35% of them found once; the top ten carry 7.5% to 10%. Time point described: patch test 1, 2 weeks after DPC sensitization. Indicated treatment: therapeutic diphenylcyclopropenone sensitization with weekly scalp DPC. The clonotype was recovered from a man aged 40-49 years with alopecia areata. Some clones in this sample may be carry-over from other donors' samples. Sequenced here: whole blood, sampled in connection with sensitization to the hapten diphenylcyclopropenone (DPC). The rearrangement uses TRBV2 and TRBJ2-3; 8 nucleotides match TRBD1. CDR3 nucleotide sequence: TGTGCCAGCAGTCGGACAGGGACAAGCACAGATACGCAGTATTTT. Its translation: CASSRTGTSTDTQYF.